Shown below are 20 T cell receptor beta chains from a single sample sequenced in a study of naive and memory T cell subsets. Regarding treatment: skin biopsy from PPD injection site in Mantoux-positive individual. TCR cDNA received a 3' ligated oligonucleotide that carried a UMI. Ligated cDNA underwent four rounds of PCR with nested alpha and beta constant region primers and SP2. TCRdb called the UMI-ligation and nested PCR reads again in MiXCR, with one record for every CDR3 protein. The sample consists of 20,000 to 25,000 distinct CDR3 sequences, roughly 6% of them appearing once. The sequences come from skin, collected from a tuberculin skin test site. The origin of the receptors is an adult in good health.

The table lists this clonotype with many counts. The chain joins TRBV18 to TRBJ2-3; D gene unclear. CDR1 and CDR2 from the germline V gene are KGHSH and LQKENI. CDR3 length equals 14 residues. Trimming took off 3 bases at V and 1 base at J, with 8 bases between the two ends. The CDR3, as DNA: TGTGCCAGCTCACCCCCCGTAGGCACAGATACGCAGTATTTT. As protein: CASSPPVGTDTQYF.

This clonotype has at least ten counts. The CDR3 sequence: CASSPRGGLAGDEQYF. In DNA, the CDR3 is TGTGCCAGCTCACCACGAGGCGGACTAGCGGGTGACGAGCAGTACTTC. The chain has TRBV18 and TRBJ2-7; the match to TRBD2 covers 11 bases. V shed 1 base and J 5 bases; nucleotides not matched to a gene: 7. Germline V gives CDR1 KGHSH, CDR2 LQKENI. The CDR3 length is 16 residues.

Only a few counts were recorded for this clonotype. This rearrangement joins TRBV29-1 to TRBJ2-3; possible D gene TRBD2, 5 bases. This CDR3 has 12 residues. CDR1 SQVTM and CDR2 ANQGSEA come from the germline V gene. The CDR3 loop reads CRPPPGADTQYF. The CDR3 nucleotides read TGCAGGCCGCCCCCCGGGGCAGATACGCAGTATTTT.

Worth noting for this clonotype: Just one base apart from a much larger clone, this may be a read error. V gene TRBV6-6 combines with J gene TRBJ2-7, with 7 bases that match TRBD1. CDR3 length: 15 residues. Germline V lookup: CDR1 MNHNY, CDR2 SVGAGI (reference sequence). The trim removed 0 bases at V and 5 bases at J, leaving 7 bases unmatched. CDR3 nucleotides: TGTGCCAGCAGTTACTCAGGACAGGCTGCCCACGAGCAGTACTTC. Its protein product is CASSYSGQAAHEQYF.

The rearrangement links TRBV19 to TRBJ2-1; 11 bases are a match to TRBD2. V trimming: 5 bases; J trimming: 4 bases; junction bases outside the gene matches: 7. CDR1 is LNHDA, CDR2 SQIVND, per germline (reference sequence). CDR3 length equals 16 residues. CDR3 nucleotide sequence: TGTGCCAGTAGTCCCACGACTAGCGGGAAGTACAATGAGCAGTTCTTC. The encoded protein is CASSPTTSGKYNEQFF.

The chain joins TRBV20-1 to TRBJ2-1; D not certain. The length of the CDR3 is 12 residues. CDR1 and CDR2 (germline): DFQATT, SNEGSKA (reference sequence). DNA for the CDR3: TGCGGTGTGGTTCGGCTGTACAATGAGCAGTTCTTC. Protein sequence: CGVVRLYNEQFF.

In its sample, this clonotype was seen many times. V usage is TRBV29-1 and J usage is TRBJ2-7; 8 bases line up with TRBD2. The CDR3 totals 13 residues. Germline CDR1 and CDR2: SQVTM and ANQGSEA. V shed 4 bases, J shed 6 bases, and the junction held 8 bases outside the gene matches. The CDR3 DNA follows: TGCAGCGTTGTTTTGGGGGCGGGAGGCGAGCAGTACTTC. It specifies CSVVLGAGGEQYF.

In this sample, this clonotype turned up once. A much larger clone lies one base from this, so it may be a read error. The CDR3 DNA reads TGTGCCAGCAGCTTAGCAGGTCGGGGGTATGGCTACGCCTTC. This gives the protein CASSLAGRGYGYAF. V and J are TRBV7-8 and TRBJ1-2; a possible D gene is TRBD1 (5 bases). Per the germline V gene, CDR1 is SGHVS and CDR2 is FQNEAQ. The CDR3 runs 14 residues.

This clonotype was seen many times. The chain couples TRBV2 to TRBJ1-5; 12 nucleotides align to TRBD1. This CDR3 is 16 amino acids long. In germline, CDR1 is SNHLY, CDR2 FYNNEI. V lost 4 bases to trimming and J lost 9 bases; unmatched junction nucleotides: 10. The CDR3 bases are TGTGCCAGCAGTGTCAGTGGGACAGGGGGCGGTGGGCCCCAGCATTTT. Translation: CASSVSGTGGGGPQHF.

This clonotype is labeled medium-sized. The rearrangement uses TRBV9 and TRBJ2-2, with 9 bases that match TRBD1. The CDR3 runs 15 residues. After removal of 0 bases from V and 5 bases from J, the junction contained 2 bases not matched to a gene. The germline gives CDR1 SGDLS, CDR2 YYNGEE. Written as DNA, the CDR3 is TGTGCCAGCAGCGTAGAGGGGACAGGGACCGGGGAGCTGTTTTTT. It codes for CASSVEGTGTGELFF.

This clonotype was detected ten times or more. The CDR3 is CASSERAGFSSYNEQFF. The CDR3 bases are TGTGCCAGCAGCGAGCGAGCCGGGTTTAGCTCCTACAATGAGCAGTTCTTC. The genes are TRBV5-4 and TRBJ2-1; D is unclear. The V and J ends lost 4 bases and 0 bases respectively, with 17 bases between them. The CDR3 covers 17 residues. CDR1 is SGHNT and CDR2 is YYREEE in the germline V gene (reference sequence).

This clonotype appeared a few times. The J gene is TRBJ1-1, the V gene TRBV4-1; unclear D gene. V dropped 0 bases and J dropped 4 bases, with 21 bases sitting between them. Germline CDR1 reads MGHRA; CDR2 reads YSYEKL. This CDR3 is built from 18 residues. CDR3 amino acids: CASSQDARLRDSSTEAFF. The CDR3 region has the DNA TGCGCCAGCAGCCAAGATGCCCGTCTGCGGGATAGTAGCACTGAAGCTTTCTTT.

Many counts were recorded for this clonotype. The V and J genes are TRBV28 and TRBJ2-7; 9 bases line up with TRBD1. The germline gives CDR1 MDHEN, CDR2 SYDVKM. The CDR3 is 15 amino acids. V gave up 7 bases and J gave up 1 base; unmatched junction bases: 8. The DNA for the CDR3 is TGTGCCAGCACCCTTAGGGGGACAGGGTCCTACGAGCAGTACTTC. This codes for CASTLRGTGSYEQYF.

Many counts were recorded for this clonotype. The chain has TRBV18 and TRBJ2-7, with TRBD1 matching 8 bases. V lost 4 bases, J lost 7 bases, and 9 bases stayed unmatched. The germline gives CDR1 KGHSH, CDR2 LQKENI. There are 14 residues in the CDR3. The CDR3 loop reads CASSRGQGVKEQYF. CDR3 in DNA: TGTGCCAGCTCACGCGGACAGGGAGTGAAGGAGCAGTACTTC.

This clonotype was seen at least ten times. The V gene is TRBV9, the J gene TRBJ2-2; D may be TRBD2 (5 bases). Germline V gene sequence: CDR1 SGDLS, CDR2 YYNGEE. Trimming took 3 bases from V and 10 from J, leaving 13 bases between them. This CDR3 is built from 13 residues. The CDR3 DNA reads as TGTGCCAGCAGCGAGTCGGTGGGAGTGGAGCTGTTTTTT. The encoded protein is CASSESVGVELFF.

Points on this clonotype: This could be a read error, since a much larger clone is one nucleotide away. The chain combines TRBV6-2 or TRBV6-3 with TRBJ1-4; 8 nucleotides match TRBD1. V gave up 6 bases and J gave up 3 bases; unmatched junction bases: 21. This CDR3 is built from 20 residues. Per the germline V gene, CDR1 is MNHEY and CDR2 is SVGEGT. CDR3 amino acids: CASSSLQGAKIRGPNEKLFF. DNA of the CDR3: TGTGCCAGCAGCAGCTTGCAGGGGGCGAAGATACGAGGACCTAATGAAAAACTGTTTTTT.

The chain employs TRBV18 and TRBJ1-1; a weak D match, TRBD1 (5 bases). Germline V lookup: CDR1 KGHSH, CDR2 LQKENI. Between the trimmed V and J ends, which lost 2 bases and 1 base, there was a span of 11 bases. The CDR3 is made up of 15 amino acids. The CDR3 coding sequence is TGTGCCAGCTCACCAGGGGCGCTACCGAACACTGAAGCTTTCTTT. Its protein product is CASSPGALPNTEAFF.

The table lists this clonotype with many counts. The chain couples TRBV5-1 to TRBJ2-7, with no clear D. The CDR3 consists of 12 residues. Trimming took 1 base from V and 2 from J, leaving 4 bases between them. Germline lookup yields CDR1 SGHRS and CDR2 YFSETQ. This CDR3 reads CASSLQPYEQYF. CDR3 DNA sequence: TGCGCCAGCAGCTTGCAACCCTACGAGCAGTACTTC.

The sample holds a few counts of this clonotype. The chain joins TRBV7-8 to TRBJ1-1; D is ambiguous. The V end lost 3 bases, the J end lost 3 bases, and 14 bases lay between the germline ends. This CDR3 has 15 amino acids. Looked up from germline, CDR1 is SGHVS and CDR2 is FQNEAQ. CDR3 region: CASSFYWSQDTEAFF. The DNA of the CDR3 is TGTGCCAGCAGCTTCTATTGGTCGCAGGACACTGAAGCTTTCTTT. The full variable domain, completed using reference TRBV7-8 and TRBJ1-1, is GAGVSQSPRYKVAKRGQDVALRCDPISGHVSLFWYQQALGQGPEFLTYFQNEAQLDKSGLPSDRFFAERPEGSVSTLKIQRTQQEDSAVYLCASSFYWSQDTEAFFGQGTRLTVV.

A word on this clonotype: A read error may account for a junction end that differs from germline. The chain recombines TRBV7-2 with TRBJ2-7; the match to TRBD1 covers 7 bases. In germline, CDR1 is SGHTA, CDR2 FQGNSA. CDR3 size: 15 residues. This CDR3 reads CASILTQGVGYEQYF. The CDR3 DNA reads TGTGCCAGCATCTTAACCCAGGGGGTTGGCTACGAGCAGTACTTC.